This T cell receptor (beta chain) was recorded in a study of T cells in Graves' hyperthyroidism and ophthalmopathy. In its sample, this clonotype was seen a few times. RNA transcripts gave rise to amplified TCR beta CDR3 regions. When the TCR CDR3 underwent first-round RT-PCR, the HTBI primer set was used. TCRdb analysed the multiplex PCR reads with MiXCR anew, one entry per CDR3 protein. The sample comprises approximately 380,000 distinct CDR3 sequences, over 11% of which are singletons, and around 30% rests with the top ten. The germline CDR1 and CDR2 sequences are MNHEY and SVGAGI. V was trimmed by 0 bases and J by 2 bases, leaving 13 bases between them. This CDR3 is 16 amino acids long.

The chain uses TRBV6-5 and TRBJ1-2; a possible D gene is TRBD1 (5 bases). The sequence was obtained from a man aged 50 to 59 with Graves' ophthalmopathy. The specimen sequenced was blood. In DNA, the CDR3 is TGTGCCAGCAGTTACTCGAATCTCAGGGCGAACTATGGCTACACCTTC. Protein: CASSYSNLRANYGYTF.